The 20 T cell receptor beta chains below all came from one sample that was sequenced in a study of T cells in Graves' hyperthyroidism and ophthalmopathy. Amplification yielded TCR beta CDR3 regions, with RNA transcripts as the source. The HTBI primer set was used in a first-round RT-PCR of the TCR CDR3. TCRdb ran MiXCR on the multiplex PCR reads and lists one entry per CDR3 protein. The sample has roughly 840,000 distinct CDR3 sequences, 35% to 45% seen once. The sequenced material came from blood. The receptors were sampled from a man between 18 and 29 years old with Graves' hyperthyroidism.

This rearrangement joins TRBV10-3 to TRBJ2-7, with 7 bases matching TRBD1. Germline V gives CDR1 ENHRY, CDR2 SYGVKD. Unmatched junction bases numbered 8, after V lost 5 bases and J lost 4 bases. The CDR3 is 14 amino acids. The CDR3: CAISPRRGQYEQYF. CDR3 nucleotide sequence: TGTGCCATCAGTCCCCGTAGGGGGCAATACGAGCAGTACTTC.

The chain joins TRBV5-6 to TRBJ1-1, with D possibly matching TRBD1 (5 bases). Trimming stripped 0 bases from V and 1 base from J, with 10 bases between. The CDR3 totals 15 residues. Looked up from germline, CDR1 is SGHDT and CDR2 is YYEEEE. The CDR3 sequence is CASSLDQGANTEAFF. CDR3 nucleotides: TGTGCCAGCAGCTTGGATCAGGGAGCGAACACTGAAGCTTTCTTT. The full variable domain, its missing parts supplied by reference TRBV5-6 and TRBJ1-1, is DAGVTQSPTHLIKTRGQQVTLRCSPKSGHDTVSWYQQALGQGPQFIFQYYEEEERQRGNFPDRFSGHQFPNYSSELNVNALLLGDSALYLCASSLDQGANTEAFFGQGTRLTVV.

The V and J genes are TRBV2 and TRBJ1-1; D unclear. CDR3 length: 15 residues. V lost 6 bases and J lost 2, with 16 bases in between. From germline, CDR1 is SNHLY and CDR2 FYNNEI. DNA of the CDR3: TGTGCCAGCAGGGCCGGGCCACTCAAAAACACTGAAGCTTTCTTT. Translated: CASRAGPLKNTEAFF.

This clonotype occurred many times. J is TRBJ2-2 and V is TRBV29-1; weak D call: TRBD2 (6 bases). V lost 2 bases to trimming and J lost 6 bases, with 16 bases between them. Germline V gene data show CDR1 as SQVTM and CDR2 as ANQGSEA. There are 15 residues in the CDR3. CDR3 DNA: TGCAGCGTTGAAACGGGGAGGCGTAGGTCCGGGGAGCTGTTTTTT. It codes for CSVETGRRRSGELFF.

The rearrangement links TRBV5-1 to TRBJ2-6, with 8 bases aligning to TRBD1. The V gene end was trimmed by 4 bases and the J gene end by 18 bases; junction bases not matched to a gene: 6. CDR3 length equals 11 residues. Germline V gene sequence: CDR1 SGHRS, CDR2 YFSETQ. The CDR3 DNA sequence: TGCGCCAGCAGCCTAGGACAGGGCCAGACTTTC. Residues: CASSLGQGQTF.

This clonotype was observed at least ten times. The V and J genes are TRBV6-5 and TRBJ1-1; D not resolved. Trimming took off 7 bases at V and 10 bases at J, with 13 bases between the two ends. Germline V gene data show CDR1 as MNHEY and CDR2 as SVGAGI. This CDR3 region has 11 residues. The CDR3 DNA is TGTGCCAGCACCTCAGTAGGGAGAGCTTTCTTT. It is translated as CASTSVGRAFF.

This clonotype was picked up many times. The V call is TRBV12-3 or TRBV12-4, the J call TRBJ2-5; no definite D call. This CDR3 spans 11 amino acids. Trimming took off 3 bases at V and 5 bases at J, with 4 bases between the two ends. The DNA for the CDR3 is TGTGCCAGCAGTTTCATGGAGACCCAGTACTTC. Amino acid sequence: CASSFMETQYF.

The rearrangement joins TRBV6-5 to TRBJ1-6, with 7 bases that match TRBD1. The CDR3 runs 15 residues. Losses at the gene ends were 5 bases for V and 9 bases for J; bases not matched to a gene: 10. Germline loops: CDR1 MNHEY, CDR2 SVGAGI. The CDR3 region is CASSERDSSFSPLHF. The CDR3 bases are TGTGCCAGCAGTGAAAGGGACAGCTCTTTTTCACCCCTCCACTTT.

J is TRBJ2-7 and V is TRBV7-9; possible D gene TRBD1, 6 bases. Germline-derived CDR1 and CDR2 are SEHNR and FQNEAQ (reference sequence). The CDR3 runs 16 residues. V was clipped by 3 bases and J by 5 bases, with 20 bases between them. The CDR3 coding sequence is TGTGCCAGCAGCTTGGAATGGGGGCTGGGCGGCGACGAGCAGTACTTC. It yields the protein CASSLEWGLGGDEQYF.

This clonotype has at least ten counts. V and J are TRBV7-8 and TRBJ2-5, with 8 bases that match TRBD2. V lost 4 bases to trimming and J lost 5 bases; unmatched junction nucleotides: 9. The CDR3 length is 15 residues. Per germline, CDR1 SGHVS and CDR2 FQNEAQ. The CDR3 DNA reads as TGTGCCAGCAGCTGGGGCGGGGGGATGGGGGAGACCCAGTACTTC. Protein: CASSWGGGMGETQYF. The full variable domain, completed using reference TRBV7-8 and TRBJ2-5, is GAGVSQSPRYKVAKRGQDVALRCDPISGHVSLFWYQQALGQGPEFLTYFQNEAQLDKSGLPSDRFFAERPEGSVSTLKIQRTQQEDSAVYLCASSWGGGMGETQYFGPGTRLLVL.

This clonotype was detected a few times. J is TRBJ2-5 and V is TRBV7-9; no clear D gene. The V gene lost 0 bases and the J gene lost 5 bases, with 16 bases spanning the gap. Germline V gene sequence: CDR1 SEHNR, CDR2 FQNEAQ (reference sequence). This CDR3 is 16 amino acids long. The CDR3 DNA is TGTGCCAGCAGCTTAGCGCTTCTAAGGGTCCGGGAGACCCAGTACTTC. Amino acids: CASSLALLRVRETQYF. The whole variable domain, filled in from reference TRBV7-9 and TRBJ2-5, reads DTGVSQNPRHKITKRGQNVTFRCDPISEHNRLYWYRQTLGQGPEFLTYFQNEAQLEKSRLLSDRFSAERPKGSFSTLEIQRTEQGDSAMYLCASSLALLRVRETQYFGPGTRLLVL.

This clonotype was detected once. The gene calls are TRBV29-1 and TRBJ2-5; either TRBD1 or TRBD2 may fit D (5 bases each). V shed 2 bases and J shed 3 bases, with 19 bases lying between them. The CDR3 is made up of 16 amino acids. Germline lookup yields CDR1 SQVTM and CDR2 ANQGSEA. The CDR3 DNA reads as TGCAGCGTTGAATCTCCCCGGGACGGAGTTAAAGAGACCCAGTACTTC. Residues: CSVESPRDGVKETQYF.

The chain employs TRBV25-1 and TRBJ2-7; 7 bases are shared with TRBD1. Looked up from germline, CDR1 is MGHDK and CDR2 is SYGVNS. V lost 6 bases, J lost 2 bases, and 7 bases stayed unmatched. This CDR3 has 14 residues. The CDR3 loop reads CASSLIGGPYEQYF. CDR3 nucleotide sequence: TGTGCCAGCAGCTTGATAGGGGGCCCCTACGAGCAGTACTTC.

This clonotype has just a few counts. The chain links TRBV6-5 to TRBJ1-6; D is unresolved. V was shortened by 6 bases and J by 13 bases, with 22 bases between the two germline ends. Germline-derived CDR1 and CDR2 are MNHEY and SVGAGI. There are 15 residues in the CDR3. In DNA, the CDR3 is TGTGCCAGCAGCTCTTATAGAACCGGGCCTTCTCCCCTCCACTTT. This gives the protein CASSSYRTGPSPLHF.

The CDR3 DNA reads as TGTGCCAGCAGCTCCAATGCGGGCGCCAACTCCTACGAGCAGTACTTC. This gives the protein CASSSNAGANSYEQYF. J is TRBJ2-7 and V is TRBV7-3; D possibly corresponds to TRBD2 (5 bases). Germline V gene sequence: CDR1 SGHTA, CDR2 FQGTGA. V dropped 4 bases and J dropped 0 bases, with 16 bases sitting between them. The CDR3 sequence is 16 residues long.

At least ten counts were recorded for this clonotype. V is TRBV5-6 and J is TRBJ1-1; no reliable D call. CDR1 is SGHDT, CDR2 YYEEEE, per germline. This CDR3 is 13 amino acids long. Trimming removed 0 bases from V and 2 bases from J, with 5 bases in between. The CDR3 bases are TGTGCCAGCAGCTTGGGCCACAACACTGAAGCTTTCTTT. The encoded protein is CASSLGHNTEAFF.

This clonotype appeared many times. The V gene is TRBV15, the J gene TRBJ1-6, with D perhaps matching TRBD1 (5 bases). Germline V gene sequence: CDR1 LNHNV, CDR2 YYDKDF (reference sequence). V lost 0 bases and J lost 9, with 9 bases in between. The CDR3 is made up of 14 amino acids. The CDR3 loop reads CATSRDTRGSPLHF. In nucleotides, the CDR3 is TGTGCCACCAGCAGAGATACAAGGGGTTCACCCCTCCACTTT.

The V call is TRBV7-8, the J call TRBJ1-1; no reliable D call. The CDR3 consists of 13 residues. With 4 bases removed from V and 3 bases from J, the gap between germline ends came to 9 bases. The germline CDR1 and CDR2 sequences are SGHVS and FQNEAQ. The CDR3 DNA sequence: TGTGCCAGCAGCTCCGAGGGATACACTGAAGCTTTCTTT. Translating it yields CASSSEGYTEAFF.

The rearrangement uses TRBV7-9 and TRBJ1-4, with 7 bases fitting TRBD1. Looked up from germline, CDR1 is SEHNR and CDR2 is FQNEAQ (reference sequence). This CDR3 is built from 14 residues. V was pared by 6 bases and J by 8 bases, with 9 bases of the junction left unmatched. CDR3 coding DNA: TGTGCCAGCAGTCCGACGCAGGGGGAGGAAAAACTGTTTTTT. Residues: CASSPTQGEEKLFF. Together with reference TRBV7-9 and TRBJ1-4, the CDR3 gives the full variable domain: DTGVSQNPRHKITKRGQNVTFRCDPISEHNRLYWYRQTLGQGPEFLTYFQNEAQLEKSRLLSDRFSAERPKGSFSTLEIQRTEQGDSAMYLCASSPTQGEEKLFFGSGTQLSVL.

The chain recombines TRBV10-3 with TRBJ1-2; 8 bases align to TRBD1. The CDR3 is made up of 15 amino acids. V shed 7 bases, J shed 3 bases, and the junction held 10 bases outside the gene matches. Germline assignment: CDR1 ENHRY and CDR2 SYGVKD. The CDR3 is CAINRGQGAYYGYTF. In DNA, the CDR3 is TGTGCCATCAACAGAGGGCAGGGGGCGTACTATGGCTACACCTTC.